This TCR beta chain was observed in a study of Ad26.COV2.S vaccination and SARS-CoV-2 variants. Study conclusions and caveats: Similar non-spike TCR breadth was observed in recipients of vaccine and of placebo. Spike-specific TCR breadth was greater in vaccine than placebo recipients. An underestimation of total T cell responses may have resulted from the TCR breadth and depth analyses. Reported findings describe substantial breadth in spike-specific CD8+ and CD4+ T cell responses following vaccination.

The CDR3 has 15 amino acids. Germline V gene sequence: CDR1 SGHVS, CDR2 FNYEAQ. V was clipped by 1 base and J by 4 bases, with 10 bases between them. Clones were read by immunoSEQ multiplex PCR, and TCRdb kept only the in-frame ones, dropping some. The table shows roughly 100,000 clones, with around 80% occurring only once. Comments on this clone: What it binds is not known.

This chain links TRBV7-6 with TRBJ2-2, with D perhaps being TRBD1 or TRBD2 (5 bases each). The material was peripheral blood, obtained after recovery from COVID-19. This receptor was taken from a human donor who had recovered from COVID-19. CDR3 region: CASSLGAGSTGELFF. CDR3 sequence (DNA): TGTGCCAGCAGCTTAGGGGCAGGGAGCACCGGGGAGCTGTTTTTT.